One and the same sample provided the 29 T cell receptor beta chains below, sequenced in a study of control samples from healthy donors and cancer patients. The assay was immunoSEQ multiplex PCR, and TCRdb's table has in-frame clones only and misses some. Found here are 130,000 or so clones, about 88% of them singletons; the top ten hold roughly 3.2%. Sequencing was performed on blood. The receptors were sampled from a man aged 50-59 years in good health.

The CDR3 region has the DNA TGTGCCAGCAGCTTTTTCCCCGGGGAGCTGTTTTTT. Its protein is CASSFFPGELFF. The chain couples TRBV13 to TRBJ2-2; the D is unclear. The germline V gene encodes CDR1 PRHDT and CDR2 FYEKMQ (reference sequence). Deletions cut 3 bases from V and 6 bases from J, with 5 bases between. This CDR3 region has 12 residues.

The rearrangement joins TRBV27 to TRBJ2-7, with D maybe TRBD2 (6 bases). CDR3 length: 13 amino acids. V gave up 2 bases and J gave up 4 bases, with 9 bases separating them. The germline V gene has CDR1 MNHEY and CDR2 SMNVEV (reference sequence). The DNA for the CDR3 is TGTGCCAGCAGTTTAGGGCGGGGTTACGAGCAGTACTTC. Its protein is CASSLGRGYEQYF.

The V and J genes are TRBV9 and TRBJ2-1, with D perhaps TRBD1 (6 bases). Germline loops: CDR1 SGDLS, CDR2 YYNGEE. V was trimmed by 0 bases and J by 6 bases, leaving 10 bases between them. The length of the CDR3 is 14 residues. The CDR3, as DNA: TGTGCCAGCAGCGTAGGGGGGCAAAGCAATGAGCAGTTCTTC. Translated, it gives CASSVGGQSNEQFF.

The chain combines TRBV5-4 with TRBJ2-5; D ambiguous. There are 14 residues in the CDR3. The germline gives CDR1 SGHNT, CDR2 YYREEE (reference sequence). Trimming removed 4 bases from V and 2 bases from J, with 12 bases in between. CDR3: CASSHEPNQETQYF. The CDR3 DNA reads TGTGCCAGCAGCCACGAACCCAATCAAGAGACCCAGTACTTC.

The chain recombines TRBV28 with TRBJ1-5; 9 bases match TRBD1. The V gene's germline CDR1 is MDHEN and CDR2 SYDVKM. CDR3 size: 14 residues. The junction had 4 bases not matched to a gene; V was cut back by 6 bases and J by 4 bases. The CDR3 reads CASSYDRGNQPQHF. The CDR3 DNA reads TGTGCCAGCAGCTACGACAGGGGGAATCAGCCCCAGCATTTT.

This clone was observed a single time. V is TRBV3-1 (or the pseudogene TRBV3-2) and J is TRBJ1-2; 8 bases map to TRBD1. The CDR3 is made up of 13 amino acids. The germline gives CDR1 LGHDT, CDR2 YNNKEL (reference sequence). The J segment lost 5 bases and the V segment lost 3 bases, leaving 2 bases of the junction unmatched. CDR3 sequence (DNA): TGTGCCAGCAGCCACCGGACAGGGTATGGCTACACCTTC. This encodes CASSHRTGYGYTF.

CDR3 nucleotides: TGTGCCAGCAGCCCTCGGGGGTTCTTCTACGAGCAGTACTTC. Residues: CASSPRGFFYEQYF. The rearrangement uses TRBV3-1 (or the pseudogene TRBV3-2) and TRBJ2-7; the D gene is possibly TRBD2 (6 bases). Germline loops: CDR1 LGHDT, CDR2 YNNKEL (reference sequence). The V end lost 4 bases, the J end lost 3 bases, and 13 bases lay between the germline ends. This CDR3 is 14 amino acids long.

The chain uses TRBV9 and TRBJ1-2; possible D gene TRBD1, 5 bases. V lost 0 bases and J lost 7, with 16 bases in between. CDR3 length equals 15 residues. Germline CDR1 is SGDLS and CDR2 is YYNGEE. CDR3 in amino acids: CASSVASRVGGGYTF. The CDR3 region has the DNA TGTGCCAGCAGCGTAGCATCCAGGGTGGGAGGTGGCTACACCTTC.

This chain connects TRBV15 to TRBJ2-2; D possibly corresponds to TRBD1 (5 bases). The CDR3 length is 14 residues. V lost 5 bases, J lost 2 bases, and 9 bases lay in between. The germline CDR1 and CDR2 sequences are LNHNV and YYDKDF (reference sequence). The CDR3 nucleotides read TGTGCCACCAGCCCAGGACACAACACCGGGGAGCTGTTTTTT. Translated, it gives CATSPGHNTGELFF.

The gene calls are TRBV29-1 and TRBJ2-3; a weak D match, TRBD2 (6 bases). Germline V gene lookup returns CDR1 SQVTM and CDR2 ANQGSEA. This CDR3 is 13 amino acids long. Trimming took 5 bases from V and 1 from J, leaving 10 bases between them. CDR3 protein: CSVRDLGTDTQYF. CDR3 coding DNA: TGCAGCGTTCGGGACTTGGGCACAGATACGCAGTATTTT.

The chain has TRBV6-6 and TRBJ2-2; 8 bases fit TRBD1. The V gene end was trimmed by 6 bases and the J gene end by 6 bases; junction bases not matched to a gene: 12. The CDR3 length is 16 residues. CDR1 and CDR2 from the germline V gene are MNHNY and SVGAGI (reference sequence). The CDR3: CASRGGQGGDSGELFF. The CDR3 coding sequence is TGTGCCAGCAGGGGAGGACAGGGAGGTGATTCCGGGGAGCTGTTTTTT.

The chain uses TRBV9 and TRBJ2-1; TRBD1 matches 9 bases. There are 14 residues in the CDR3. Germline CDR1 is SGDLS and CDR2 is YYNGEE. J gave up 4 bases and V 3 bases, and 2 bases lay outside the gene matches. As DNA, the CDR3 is TGTGCCAGCAGCGCGACAGGGGGGTACAATGAGCAGTTCTTC. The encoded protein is CASSATGGYNEQFF.

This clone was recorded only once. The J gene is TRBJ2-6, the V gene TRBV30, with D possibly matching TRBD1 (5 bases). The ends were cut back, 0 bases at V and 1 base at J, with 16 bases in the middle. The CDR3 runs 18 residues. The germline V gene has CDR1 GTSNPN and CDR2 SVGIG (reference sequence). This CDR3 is CAWSVGQIWGSGANVLTF. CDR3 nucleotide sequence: TGTGCCTGGAGTGTAGGACAAATCTGGGGTTCTGGGGCCAACGTCCTGACTTTC.

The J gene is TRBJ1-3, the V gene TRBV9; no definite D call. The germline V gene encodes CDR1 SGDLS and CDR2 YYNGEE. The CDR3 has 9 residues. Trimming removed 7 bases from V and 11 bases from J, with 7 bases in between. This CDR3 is CASGEPIYF. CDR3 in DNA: TGTGCCAGCGGCGAGCCCATATATTTT.

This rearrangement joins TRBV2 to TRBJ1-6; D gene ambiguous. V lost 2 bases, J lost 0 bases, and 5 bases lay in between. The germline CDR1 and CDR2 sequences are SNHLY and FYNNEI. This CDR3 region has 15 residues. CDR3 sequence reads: CASSERSSYNSPLHF. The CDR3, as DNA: TGTGCCAGCAGTGAACGGAGCTCCTATAATTCACCCCTCCACTTT.

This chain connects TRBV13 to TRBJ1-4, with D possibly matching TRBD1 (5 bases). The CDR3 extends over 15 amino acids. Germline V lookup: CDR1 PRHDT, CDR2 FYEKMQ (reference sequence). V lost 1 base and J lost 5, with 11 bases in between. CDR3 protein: CASSLEGEGNEKLFF. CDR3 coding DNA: TGTGCCAGCAGCTTAGAAGGGGAGGGGAATGAAAAACTGTTTTTT.

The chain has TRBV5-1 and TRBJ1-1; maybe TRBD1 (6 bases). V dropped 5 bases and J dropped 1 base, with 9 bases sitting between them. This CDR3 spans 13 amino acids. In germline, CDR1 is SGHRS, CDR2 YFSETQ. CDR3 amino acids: CASRTTGNTEAFF. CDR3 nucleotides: TGCGCCAGCAGAACGACAGGGAACACTGAAGCTTTCTTT.

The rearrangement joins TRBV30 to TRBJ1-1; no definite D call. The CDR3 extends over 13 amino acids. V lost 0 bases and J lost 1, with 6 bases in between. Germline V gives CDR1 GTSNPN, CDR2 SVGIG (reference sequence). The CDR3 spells CAWSVSSNTEAFF. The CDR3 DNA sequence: TGTGCCTGGAGTGTATCTTCGAACACTGAAGCTTTCTTT.

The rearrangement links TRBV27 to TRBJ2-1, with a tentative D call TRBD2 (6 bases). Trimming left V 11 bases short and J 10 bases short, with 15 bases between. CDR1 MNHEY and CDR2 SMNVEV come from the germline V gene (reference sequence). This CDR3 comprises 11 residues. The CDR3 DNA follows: TGTGCCGTGAGGTACGGAGGGGAGCAGTTCTTC. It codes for CAVRYGGEQFF.

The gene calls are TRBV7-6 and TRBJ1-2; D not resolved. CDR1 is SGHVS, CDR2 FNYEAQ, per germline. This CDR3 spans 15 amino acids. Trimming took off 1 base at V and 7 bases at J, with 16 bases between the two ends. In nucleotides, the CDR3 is TGTGCCAGCAGCTTAGGGGAGTCGGGTCGGAGTGGCTACACCTTC. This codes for CASSLGESGRSGYTF.

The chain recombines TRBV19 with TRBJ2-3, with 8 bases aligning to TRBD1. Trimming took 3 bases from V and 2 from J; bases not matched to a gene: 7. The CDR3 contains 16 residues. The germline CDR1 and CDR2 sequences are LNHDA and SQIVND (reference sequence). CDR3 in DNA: TGTGCCAGTAGTATGCCCAGGGGGCCCATCACAGATACGCAGTATTTT. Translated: CASSMPRGPITDTQYF.

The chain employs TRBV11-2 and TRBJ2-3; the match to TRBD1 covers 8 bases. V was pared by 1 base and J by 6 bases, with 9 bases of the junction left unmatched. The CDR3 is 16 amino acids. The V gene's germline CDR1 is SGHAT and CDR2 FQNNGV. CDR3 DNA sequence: TGTGCCAGCAGCTTAGTACAAACAGGGGGTTTCGATACGCAGTATTTT. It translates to CASSLVQTGGFDTQYF.

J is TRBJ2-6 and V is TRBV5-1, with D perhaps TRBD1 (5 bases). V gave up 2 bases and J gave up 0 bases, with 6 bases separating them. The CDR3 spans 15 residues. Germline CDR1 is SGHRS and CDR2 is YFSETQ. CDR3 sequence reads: CASSFRVSGANVLTF. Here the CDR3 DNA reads TGCGCCAGCAGCTTCAGGGTCTCTGGGGCCAACGTCCTGACTTTC. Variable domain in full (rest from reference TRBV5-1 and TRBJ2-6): KAGVTQTPRYLIKTRGQQVTLSCSPISGHRSVSWYQQTPGQGLQFLFEYFSETQRNKGNFPGRFSGRQFSNSRSEMNVSTLELGDSALYLCASSFRVSGANVLTFGAGSRLTVL.

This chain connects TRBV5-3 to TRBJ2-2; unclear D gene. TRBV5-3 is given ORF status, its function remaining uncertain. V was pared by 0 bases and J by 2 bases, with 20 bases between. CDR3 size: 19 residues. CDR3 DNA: TGTGCCAGAAGCTTGGACACACCTGACATGACACGCAACACCGGGGAGCTGTTTTTT. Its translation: CARSLDTPDMTRNTGELFF.

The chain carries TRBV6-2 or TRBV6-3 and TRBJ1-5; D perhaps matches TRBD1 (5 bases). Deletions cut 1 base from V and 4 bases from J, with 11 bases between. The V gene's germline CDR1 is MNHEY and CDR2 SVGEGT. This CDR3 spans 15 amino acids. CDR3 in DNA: TGTGCCAGCAGTTACTGGGCGGGACTAAATCAGCCCCAGCATTTT. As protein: CASSYWAGLNQPQHF.

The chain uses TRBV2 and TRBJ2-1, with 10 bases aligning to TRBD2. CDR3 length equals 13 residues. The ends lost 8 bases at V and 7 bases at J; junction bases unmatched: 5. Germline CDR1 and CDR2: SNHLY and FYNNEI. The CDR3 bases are TGTGCCAGCCTACTAGCGGGGTGGAATGAGCAGTTCTTC. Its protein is CASLLAGWNEQFF.

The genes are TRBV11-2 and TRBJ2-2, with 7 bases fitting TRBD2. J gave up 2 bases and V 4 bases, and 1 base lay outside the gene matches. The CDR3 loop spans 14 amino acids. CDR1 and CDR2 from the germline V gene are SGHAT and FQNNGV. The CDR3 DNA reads TGTGCCAGCAGCTCGACTAGCAACACCGGGGAGCTGTTTTTT. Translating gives CASSSTSNTGELFF.

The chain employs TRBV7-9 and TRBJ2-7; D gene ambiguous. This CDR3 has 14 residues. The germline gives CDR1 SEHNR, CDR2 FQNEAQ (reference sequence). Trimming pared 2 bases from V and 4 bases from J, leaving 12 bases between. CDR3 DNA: TGTGCCAGCAGCTTATCCGGACGGCCATACGAGCAGTACTTC. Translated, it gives CASSLSGRPYEQYF.

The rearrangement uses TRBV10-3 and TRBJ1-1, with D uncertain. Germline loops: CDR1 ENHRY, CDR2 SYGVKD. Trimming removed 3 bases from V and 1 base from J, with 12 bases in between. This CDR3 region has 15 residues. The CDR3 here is CAISDEGSWNTEAFF. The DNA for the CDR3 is TGTGCCATCAGTGACGAGGGCAGTTGGAACACTGAAGCTTTCTTT.